Ten or more counts support the clone carrying this T cell receptor beta chain. These data belong to a study of early T cells in non-severe SARS-CoV-2 infection. V shed 6 bases and J 1 base; nucleotides not matched to a gene: 3. The CDR3 runs to 14 residues. Each CDR3 protein gets one entry after TCRdb re-called the 5' RACE reads with MiXCR. This table has about 56,000 distinct CDR3 sequences, approximately 15% appearing once. The source is an adult who was a healthcare worker with PCR-confirmed SARS-CoV-2 infection or an uninfected control (not recorded which). Specimen: whole blood, collected at baseline. V gene TRBV12-3 or TRBV12-4 combines with J gene TRBJ1-1; 9 nucleotides match TRBD1. CDR3 protein: CASSWTGANTEAFF. As DNA, the CDR3 is TGTGCCAGCAGCTGGACAGGGGCGAACACTGAAGCTTTCTTT.